Shown below are 13 T cell receptor beta chains from a single sample sequenced in a study of T cells after yellow fever vaccination. Each CDR3 protein gets one entry after TCRdb re-called the 5' RACE reads with MiXCR. The top ten clones hold 0.45% to 0.65% of a sample with 250,000 to 300,000 distinct CDR3 sequences, over 10% of them seen once. Here the sequenced sample was CD4+ T cells sorted from PBMCs, taken 45 days after the yellow fever booster vaccination. All receptors come from a man aged 30 to 45 who received the YFV17D yellow fever vaccine.

This clonotype appeared once. The chain joins TRBV6-1 to TRBJ1-1; no reliable D call. Germline-derived CDR1 and CDR2 are MNHNS and SASEGT. The CDR3 covers 14 residues. V was cut by 6 bases and J by 5 bases, with 16 bases left in between. The CDR3 spells CASSLTEGRTEAFF. The DNA of the CDR3 is TGTGCCAGCAGCCTAACGGAAGGGCGGACTGAAGCTTTCTTT.

This clonotype has more than one count but fewer than ten. The CDR3 region is CASSESKIRPDGYTF. The CDR3 nucleotides are TGCGCCAGCAGTGAGTCCAAAATTCGGCCAGATGGCTACACCTTC. The rearrangement joins TRBV10-2 to TRBJ1-2; no definite D call. The germline V and J ends were trimmed by 0 bases and 6 bases, with 14 bases remaining between them. Germline lookup yields CDR1 WSHSY and CDR2 SAAADI. CDR3 length: 15 amino acids.

This clonotype was seen only a few times. J is TRBJ1-6 and V is TRBV7-2; D gene ambiguous. Germline values: CDR1 SGHTA, CDR2 FQGNSA. The CDR3 has 13 residues. Between the trimmed V and J ends, which lost 1 base and 8 bases, there was a span of 6 bases. The CDR3 loop reads CASSLGVDSPLHF. CDR3 coding DNA: TGTGCCAGCAGCTTAGGGGTGGATTCACCCCTCCACTTT.

CDR3 region: CATRAGVRTDTQYF. The CDR3 coding sequence is TGCGCCACAAGGGCGGGAGTACGTACAGATACGCAGTATTTT. V and J are TRBV10-2 and TRBJ2-3, with TRBD2 matching 7 bases. Germline V lookup: CDR1 WSHSY, CDR2 SAAADI. The ends lost 10 bases at V and 3 bases at J; junction bases unmatched: 10. This CDR3 spans 14 amino acids.

This clonotype was seen repeatedly, ten times or more. J is TRBJ2-5 and V is TRBV29-1; D not certain. V lost 1 base, J lost 9 bases, and 9 bases lay in between. CDR3 length equals 11 residues. Germline V gene sequence: CDR1 SQVTM, CDR2 ANQGSEA. CDR3 coding DNA: TGCAGCGTTGAAGGGACCGTTTCCCAGTACTTC. This codes for CSVEGTVSQYF.

V and J are TRBV5-5 and TRBJ2-2; maybe TRBD2 (5 bases). V lost 2 bases, J lost 7 bases, and 21 bases lay in between. The CDR3 totals 17 residues. Germline loops: CDR1 SGHKS, CDR2 YYEKEE (reference sequence). CDR3 amino acids: CASSFPAGGLGGGELFF. CDR3 bases: TGTGCCAGCAGCTTCCCCGCTGGCGGGTTGGGTGGCGGGGAGCTGTTTTTT.

The chain couples TRBV5-4 to TRBJ2-2, with a possible D match to TRBD2 (6 bases). V shed 2 bases and J shed 4 bases, with 12 bases lying between them. The germline gives CDR1 SGHNT, CDR2 YYREEE (reference sequence). CDR3 size: 15 residues. The CDR3 region is CASSFISGSTGELFF. In nucleotides, the CDR3 is TGTGCCAGCAGCTTCATTAGCGGATCCACCGGGGAGCTGTTTTTT.

This clonotype was counted at least ten times. The chain has TRBV20-1 and TRBJ2-1; a possible D gene is TRBD2 (5 bases). The V end lost 1 base, the J end lost 4 bases, and 14 bases lay between the germline ends. Germline lookup yields CDR1 DFQATT and CDR2 SNEGSKA (reference sequence). The CDR3 is made up of 15 amino acids. The DNA for the CDR3 is TGCAGTGCTAGAGGAGGGCGGCTTGCTTACAATGAGCAGTTCTTC. It encodes CSARGGRLAYNEQFF.

This clonotype was counted many times. The genes are TRBV7-2 and TRBJ2-3; TRBD2 matches at 9 bases. Trimming removed 5 bases from V and 1 base from J; junction bases left unmatched: 7. CDR3 length equals 16 residues. Germline CDR1 and CDR2: SGHTA and FQGNSA. In DNA form, the CDR3 reads TGTGCCAGCAGCGCAGGACTAGCGAGACGCACAGATACGCAGTATTTT. Its translation: CASSAGLARRTDTQYF.

In its sample, this clonotype was seen many times. The chain joins TRBV6-5 to TRBJ2-7, with a tentative D call TRBD2 (6 bases). V shed 6 bases and J shed 4 bases, with 10 bases lying between them. The CDR3 is 12 residues long. Germline CDR1 and CDR2: MNHEY and SVGAGI. The CDR3 DNA sequence: TGTGCCAGCAGGGGGAGGCGGTACGAGCAGTACTTC. Translation: CASRGRRYEQYF.

The chain is built from TRBV2 and TRBJ2-3; 12 bases are shared with TRBD2. From germline, CDR1 is SNHLY and CDR2 FYNNEI. The CDR3 extends over 14 amino acids. Trimming at V came to 8 bases and at J to 3 bases, leaving 3 bases not matched to a gene. The CDR3, as DNA: TGTGCCAGCCTTGGGACTAGCGGGACAGATACGCAGTATTTT. Encoded protein: CASLGTSGTDTQYF. The full variable domain, with the rest looked up from reference TRBV2 and TRBJ2-3, is EPEVTQTPSHQVTQMGQEVILRCVPISNHLYFYWYRQILGQKVEFLVSFYNNEISEKSEIFDDQFSVERPDGSNFTLKIRSTKLEDSAMYFCASLGTSGTDTQYFGPGTRLTVL.

J is TRBJ1-5 and V is TRBV7-8, with 9 nucleotides matching TRBD1. V was clipped by 4 bases and J by 5 bases; unmatched bases: 3. The CDR3 is 14 amino acids. Germline CDR1 and CDR2: SGHVS and FQNEAQ. The CDR3 coding sequence is TGTGCCAGCAGCTCACAGGGGGCGTATCAGCCCCAGCATTTT. Translated: CASSSQGAYQPQHF.

The table lists this clonotype with many counts. This sequence joins TRBV12-3 or TRBV12-4 and TRBJ2-5, with 12 bases aligning to TRBD2. V shed 7 bases, J shed 2 bases, and the junction held 11 bases outside the gene matches. This CDR3 has 17 amino acids. CDR3 in amino acids: CASNIGPTSGRQETQYF. The CDR3 coding sequence is TGTGCCAGCAATATAGGGCCGACTAGCGGGAGACAAGAGACCCAGTACTTC.